This note documents a single T cell receptor beta chain sequence. This clonotype was found many times. It has no known antigen specificity. Base qualities are not provided; no much larger clone lies one nucleotide away. Flow cytometry had shown CD8+CD57+ cell expansion in the patients selected for sequencing. All patients had severe acquired aplastic anemia diagnosed by International Study of Aplastic Anemia and Agranulocytosis and Camitta criteria. No patient had received any therapy when blood was sampled. The study deep-sequenced TCR repertoires of sorted CD4+ and CD8+ blood T cells from severe aplastic anemia patients and healthy subjects. Patients were enrolled in the USA under clinicaltrials.gov protocols 00001620, 01623167, 00001397, 00071045, 00081523 and 00961064. Ficoll-Paque density gradient centrifugation was used to isolate peripheral blood mononuclear cells. Before DNA extraction, CD4+ and CD8+ T cells were sorted by FACS or by magnetic beads.

This specimen belongs to a study of CD8+CD57+ T cells in acquired aplastic anemia (dated 2018 in TCRdb). Concerning the study at large: DNA extracted from sorted CD4+ and CD8+ cells had a mean of approximately 3.5 ug, with a range of roughly 0.17 to 30 ug. A CD8+CD57+ expansion meant a frequency higher than the mean frequency seen in healthy subjects. Overall study outcomes, separate from this receptor: CD8+ Simpson's diversity did not differ significantly between patients and healthy controls (P=0.060). Around 28 CD8+ CDR3 sequences were found to be shared between patients and controls, but these sequences appeared to be highly expressed in patients and within the immunodominant clones of the patients.

Genomic DNA was used as template for profiling of TCR beta VDJ combinations and CDR3 sequences. TCR repertoire sequencing was run on an Illumina HiSeq 2000. Per the source publication's procedure: TRBV/TRBJ rearrangement plots, CDR3 size and DJ length profiles, and Simpson's diversity index were used to evaluate the repertoires. The most abundant DNA sequence in the deep sequencing data was defined as the immunodominant clone. CDR3 amino acid sequences were checked for sharing between subjects and were compared against published repertoires and the VDJdb database. TCRdb reworked the public reads: Q25 trimming with fastp, MiXCR clone assembly, productive beta chains retained. Rows with a matching CDR3 protein are joined into one entry that keeps the most common DNA and genes. It is TCRdb's table, rather than the study itself, that gives the V and J calls and clone size. This sample has under 500,000 distinct CDR3 sequences in its table, and 25% to 40% of those were observed once. 0.8% to 0.85% of the sample is taken by the ten largest.

According to the germline V gene (reference sequence), CDR1 reads DFQATT and CDR2 reads SNEGSKA. Unmatched junction bases come to 11, with V trimmed by 6 bases and J by 4 bases. Including cysteine and phenylalanine, the CDR3 has 14 amino acids. Only CDR3 DNA remains: 42 bases, in frame from the first base. The sequencing input was sorted CD4+, CD8+, or CD8+CD57+ T cells (not recorded which) from PBMCs. The TCR sequence derives from a human donor with aplastic anemia. The rearrangement joined TRBV20-1 to TRBJ2-7, with 8 junctional bases fitting TRBD2. The DNA sequence is as follows: TGCAGTGCCGCCGGGGGGGGTAATGTTTACGAGCAGTACTTC. This is translated as CSAAGGGNVYEQYF.